Given below is one TCR beta chain in context. The target antigen is unknown. CTLA-4 blockade with ipilimumab, together with focal radiation, was given to patients with chemo-refractory metastatic non-small-cell lung cancer. This specimen belongs to a study of radiotherapy plus CTLA-4 blockade in lung cancer. Across the whole study: Disease control reached over 30%, with objective responses in 15% to 20%.

Sequencing used immunoSEQ multiplex PCR; TCRdb keeps in-frame clones, though not all of them. Of about 14,000 clones listed, 70% to 90% are singletons. Regarding the study as a whole: Expansion in blood of tumor-derived TCR clones was seen after radiotherapy plus ipilimumab. Early shifts in blood T cell clones, with interferon-beta, reportedly predicted response best.

The specimen comprised peripheral blood, sampled from a patient treated with radiotherapy plus ipilimumab. The TCR originated in a human donor with non-small cell lung cancer that progressed on radiotherapy plus ipilimumab. Some clones in this sample may be carry-over from other donors' samples.

The CDR3 is CASSLVARRGNTEAFF. CDR3 nucleotides: TGTGCCAGCAGCTTAGTCGCCCGCCGGGGGAACACTGAAGCTTTCTTT. The chain carries TRBV11-1 and TRBJ1-1; D gene unclear. With 1 base removed from V and 1 base from J, the gap between germline ends came to 13 bases. The V gene's germline CDR1 is SGHAT and CDR2 FQDESV (reference sequence). CDR3 length: 16 amino acids.